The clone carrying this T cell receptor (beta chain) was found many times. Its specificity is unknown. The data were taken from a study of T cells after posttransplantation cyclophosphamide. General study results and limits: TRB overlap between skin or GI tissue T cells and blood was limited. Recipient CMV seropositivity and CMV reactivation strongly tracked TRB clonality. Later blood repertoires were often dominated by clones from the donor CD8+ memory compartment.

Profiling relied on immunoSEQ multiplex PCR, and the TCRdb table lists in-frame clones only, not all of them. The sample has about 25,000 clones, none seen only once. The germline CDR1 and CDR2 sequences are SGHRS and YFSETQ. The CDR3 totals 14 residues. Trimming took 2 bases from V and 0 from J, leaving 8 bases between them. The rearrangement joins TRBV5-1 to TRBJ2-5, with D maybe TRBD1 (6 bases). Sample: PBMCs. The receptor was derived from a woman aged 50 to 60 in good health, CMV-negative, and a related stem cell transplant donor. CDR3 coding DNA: TGCGCCAGCAGCTTCCGGGACAACCAAGAGACCCAGTACTTC. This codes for CASSFRDNQETQYF.